What follows describes a single T cell receptor beta chain. Its specificity is not known. Clones were sequenced by immunoSEQ multiplex PCR, and TCRdb holds only the in-frame ones, with some missing. In the table there are approximately 62,000 clones, around 84% of which are singletons. This entry belongs to a study of a mutant IDH1 vaccine in newly diagnosed glioma. Germline V gene lookup returns CDR1 MNHEY and CDR2 SVGAGI. V shed 5 bases and J 6 bases; nucleotides not matched to a gene: 10. The CDR3 has 15 residues. Time point reported: week 35, safety follow-up. Each dose delivered 300 ug of mutant IDH1 20-mer peptide subcutaneously with imiquimod.

The chain joins TRBV6-5 to TRBJ2-3; 8 nucleotides line up with TRBD2. Sample: PBMCs, taken from a glioma patient whose treatment included an IDH1 peptide vaccine. This TCR came from a man aged 25 to 40 with glioma. CDR3 loop: CASSQWAGGPDTQYF. The DNA of the CDR3 is TGTGCCAGCAGTCAATGGGCGGGGGGCCCCGATACGCAGTATTTT.